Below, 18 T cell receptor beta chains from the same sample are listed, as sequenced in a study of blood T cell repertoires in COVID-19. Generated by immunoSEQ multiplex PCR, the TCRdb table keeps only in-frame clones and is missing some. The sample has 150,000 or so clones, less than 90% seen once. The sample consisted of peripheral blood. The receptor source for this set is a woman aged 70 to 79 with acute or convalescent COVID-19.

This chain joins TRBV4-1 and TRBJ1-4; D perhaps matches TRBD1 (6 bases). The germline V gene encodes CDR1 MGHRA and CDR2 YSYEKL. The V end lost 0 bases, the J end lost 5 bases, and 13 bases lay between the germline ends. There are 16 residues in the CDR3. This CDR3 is CASSQDVGASNEKLFF. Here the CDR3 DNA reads TGCGCCAGCAGCCAAGATGTGGGGGCCTCCAATGAAAAACTGTTTTTT.

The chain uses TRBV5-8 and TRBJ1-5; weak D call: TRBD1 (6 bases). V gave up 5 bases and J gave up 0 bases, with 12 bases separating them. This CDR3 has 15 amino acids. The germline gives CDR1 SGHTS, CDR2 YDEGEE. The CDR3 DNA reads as TGTGCCAGCAGGGAGACAGGAACTAGCAATCAGCCCCAGCATTTT. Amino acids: CASRETGTSNQPQHF. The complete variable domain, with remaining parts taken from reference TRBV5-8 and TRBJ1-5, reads EAGVTQSPTHLIKTRGQQATLRCSPISGHTSVYWYQQALGLGLQFLLWYDEGEERNRGNFPPRFSGRQFPNYSSELNVNALELEDSALYLCASRETGTSNQPQHFGDGTRLSIL.

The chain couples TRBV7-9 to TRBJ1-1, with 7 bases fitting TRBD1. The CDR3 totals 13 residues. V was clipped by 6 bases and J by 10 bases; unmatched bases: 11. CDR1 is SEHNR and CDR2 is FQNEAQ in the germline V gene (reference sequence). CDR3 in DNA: TGTGCCAGCAGTCTAACTGGGACAGTCTTAGCTTTCTTT. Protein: CASSLTGTVLAFF.

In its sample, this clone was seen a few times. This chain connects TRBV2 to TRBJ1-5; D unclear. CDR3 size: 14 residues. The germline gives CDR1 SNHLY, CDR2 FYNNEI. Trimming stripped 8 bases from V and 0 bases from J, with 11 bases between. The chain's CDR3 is CASLLSDSNQPQHF. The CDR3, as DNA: TGTGCCAGCCTGTTAAGCGATAGCAATCAGCCCCAGCATTTT.

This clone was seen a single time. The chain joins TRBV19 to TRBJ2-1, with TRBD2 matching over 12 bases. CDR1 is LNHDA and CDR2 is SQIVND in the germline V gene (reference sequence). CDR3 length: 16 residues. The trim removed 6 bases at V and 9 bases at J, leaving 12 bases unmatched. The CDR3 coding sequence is TGTGCCAGTAGCATTTTCCTAGCGGGGGGGCTGTCTGAGCAGTTCTTC. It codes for CASSIFLAGGLSEQFF.

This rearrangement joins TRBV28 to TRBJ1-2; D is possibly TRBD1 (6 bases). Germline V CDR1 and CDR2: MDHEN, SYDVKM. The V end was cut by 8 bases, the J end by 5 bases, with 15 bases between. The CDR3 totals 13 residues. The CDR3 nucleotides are TGTGCCAGCGTCGTACAGGGAAGATATGGCTACACCTTC. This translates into CASVVQGRYGYTF.

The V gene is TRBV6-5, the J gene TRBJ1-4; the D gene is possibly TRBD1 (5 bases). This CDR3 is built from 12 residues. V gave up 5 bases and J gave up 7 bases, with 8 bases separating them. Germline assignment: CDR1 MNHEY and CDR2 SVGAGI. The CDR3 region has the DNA TGTGCCAGCAGTATCCAGGGTGAAAAACTGTTTTTT. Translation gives CASSIQGEKLFF.

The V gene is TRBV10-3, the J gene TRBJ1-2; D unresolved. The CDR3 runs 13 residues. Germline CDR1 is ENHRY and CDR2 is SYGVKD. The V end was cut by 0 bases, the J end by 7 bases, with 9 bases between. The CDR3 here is CAISESARLGYTF. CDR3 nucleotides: TGTGCCATCAGTGAGTCGGCCCGCCTTGGCTACACCTTC.

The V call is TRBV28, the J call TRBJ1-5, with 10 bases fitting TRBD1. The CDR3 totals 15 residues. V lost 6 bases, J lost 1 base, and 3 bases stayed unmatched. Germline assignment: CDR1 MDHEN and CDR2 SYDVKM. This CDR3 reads CASRTGGASNQPQHF. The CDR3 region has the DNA TGTGCCAGCAGGACAGGGGGCGCGAGCAATCAGCCCCAGCATTTT.

CDR3 loop: CASSYGGGGNEQFF. CDR3 in DNA: TGCGCCAGCTCCTACGGGGGGGGCGGCAATGAGCAGTTCTTC. The chain is built from TRBV5-1 and TRBJ2-1; 8 nucleotides match TRBD2. CDR1 is SGHRS and CDR2 is YFSETQ in the germline V gene. The CDR3 is 14 amino acids. Trimming removed 7 bases from V and 6 bases from J; junction bases left unmatched: 9.

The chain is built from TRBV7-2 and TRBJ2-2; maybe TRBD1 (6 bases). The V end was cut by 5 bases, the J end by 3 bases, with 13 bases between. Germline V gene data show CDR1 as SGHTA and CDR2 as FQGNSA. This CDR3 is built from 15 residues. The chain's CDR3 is CASSLSGTYTGELFF. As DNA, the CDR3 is TGTGCCAGCAGCCTATCGGGGACATACACCGGGGAGCTGTTTTTT.

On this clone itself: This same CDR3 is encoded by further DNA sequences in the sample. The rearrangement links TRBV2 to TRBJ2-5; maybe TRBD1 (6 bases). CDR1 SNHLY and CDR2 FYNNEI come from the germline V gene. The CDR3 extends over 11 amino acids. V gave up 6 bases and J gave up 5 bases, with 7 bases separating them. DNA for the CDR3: TGTGCCAGCAGGCAGGGGGAGACCCAGTACTTC. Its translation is CASRQGETQYF.

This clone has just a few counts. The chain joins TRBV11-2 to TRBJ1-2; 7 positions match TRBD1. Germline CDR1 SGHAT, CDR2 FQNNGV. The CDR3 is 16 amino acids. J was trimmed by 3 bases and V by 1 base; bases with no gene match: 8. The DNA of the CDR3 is TGTGCCAGCAGCTTAGTGGGGGTCGACAGGGACTATGGCTACACCTTC. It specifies CASSLVGVDRDYGYTF.

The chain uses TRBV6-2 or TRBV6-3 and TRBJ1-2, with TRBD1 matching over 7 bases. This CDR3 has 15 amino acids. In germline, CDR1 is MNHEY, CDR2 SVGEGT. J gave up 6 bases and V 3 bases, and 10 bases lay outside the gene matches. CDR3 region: CASSYGDRVSNGYTF. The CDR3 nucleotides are TGTGCCAGCAGTTATGGAGACAGGGTTTCTAATGGCTACACCTTC.

The CDR3: CASSYRDRGEKLFF. Written as DNA, the CDR3 is TGTGCCAGCAGTTACCGGGACAGGGGTGAAAAACTGTTTTTT. The chain is built from TRBV6-6 and TRBJ1-4; 10 bases align to TRBD1. Per the germline V gene, CDR1 is MNHNY and CDR2 is SVGAGI (reference sequence). V gave up 2 bases and J gave up 7 bases; unmatched junction bases: 1. The CDR3 has 14 amino acids.

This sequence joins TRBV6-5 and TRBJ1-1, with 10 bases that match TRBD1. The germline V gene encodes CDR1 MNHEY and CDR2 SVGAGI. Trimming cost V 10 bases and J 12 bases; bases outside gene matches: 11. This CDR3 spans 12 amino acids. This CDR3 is CATGAWTGGTFF. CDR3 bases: TGTGCCACAGGGGCCTGGACAGGGGGAACTTTCTTT.

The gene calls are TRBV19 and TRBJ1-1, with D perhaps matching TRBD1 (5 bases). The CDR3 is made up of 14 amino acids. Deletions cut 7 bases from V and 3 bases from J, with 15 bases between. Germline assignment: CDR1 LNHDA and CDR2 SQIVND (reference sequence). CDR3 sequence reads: CASTTIGGHTEAFF. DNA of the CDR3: TGTGCCAGTACCACAATCGGGGGTCACACTGAAGCTTTCTTT.

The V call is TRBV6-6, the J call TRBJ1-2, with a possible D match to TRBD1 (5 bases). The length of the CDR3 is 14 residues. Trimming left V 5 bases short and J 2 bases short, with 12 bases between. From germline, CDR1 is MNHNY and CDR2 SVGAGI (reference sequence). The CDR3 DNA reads TGTGCCAGCAGTCAAAGGGGAAAGAACTATGGCTACACCTTC. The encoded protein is CASSQRGKNYGYTF.